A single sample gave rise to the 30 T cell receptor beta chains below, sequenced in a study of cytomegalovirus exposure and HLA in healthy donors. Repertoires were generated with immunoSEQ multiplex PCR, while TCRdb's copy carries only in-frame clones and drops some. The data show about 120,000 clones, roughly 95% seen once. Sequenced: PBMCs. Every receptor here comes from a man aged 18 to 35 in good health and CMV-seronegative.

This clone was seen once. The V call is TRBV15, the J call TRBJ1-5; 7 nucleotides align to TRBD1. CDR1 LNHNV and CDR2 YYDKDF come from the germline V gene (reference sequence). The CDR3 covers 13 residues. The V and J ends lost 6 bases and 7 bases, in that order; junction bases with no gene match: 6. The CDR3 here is CATSREGAQPQHF. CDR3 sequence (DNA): TGTGCCACCAGTCGAGAGGGGGCGCAGCCCCAGCATTTT. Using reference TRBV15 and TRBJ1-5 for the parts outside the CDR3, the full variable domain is DAMVIQNPRYQVTQFGKPVTLSCSQTLNHNVMYWYQQKSSQAPKLLFHYYDKDFNNEADTPDNFQSRRPNTSFCFLDIRSPGLGDTAMYLCATSREGAQPQHFGDGTRLSIL.

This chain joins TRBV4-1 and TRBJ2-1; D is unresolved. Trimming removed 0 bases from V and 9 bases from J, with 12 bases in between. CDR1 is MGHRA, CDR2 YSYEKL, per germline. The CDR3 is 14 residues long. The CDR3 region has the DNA TGCGCCAGCAGCCAAGAGCCCCAGACGGGTGAGCAGTTCTTC. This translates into CASSQEPQTGEQFF.

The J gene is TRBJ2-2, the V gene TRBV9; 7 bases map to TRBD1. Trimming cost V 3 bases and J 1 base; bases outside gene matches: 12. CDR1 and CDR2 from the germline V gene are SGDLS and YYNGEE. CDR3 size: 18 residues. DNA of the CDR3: TGTGCCAGCAGCGGACAGGGTCGAGGCGCACTGAACACCGGGGAGCTGTTTTTT. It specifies CASSGQGRGALNTGELFF.

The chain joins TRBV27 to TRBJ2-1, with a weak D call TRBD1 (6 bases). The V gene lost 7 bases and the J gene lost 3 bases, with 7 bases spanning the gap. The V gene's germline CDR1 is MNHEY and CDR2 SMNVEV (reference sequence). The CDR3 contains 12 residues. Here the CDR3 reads CASTDSYNEQFF. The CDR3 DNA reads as TGTGCCAGCACGGACAGCTACAATGAGCAGTTCTTC.

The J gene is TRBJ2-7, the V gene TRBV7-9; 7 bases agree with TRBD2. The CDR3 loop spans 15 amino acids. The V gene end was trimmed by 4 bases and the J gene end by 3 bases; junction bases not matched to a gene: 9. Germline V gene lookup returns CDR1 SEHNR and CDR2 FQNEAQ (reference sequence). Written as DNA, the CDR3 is TGTGCCAGCAGCTCGGGGTTAGGGGAGGGCTACGAGCAGTACTTC. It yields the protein CASSSGLGEGYEQYF.

This CDR3 reads CASSLGGGVFSYEQYF. In DNA form, the CDR3 reads TGTGCCAGCAGCCTCGGTGGAGGGGTTTTCTCCTACGAGCAGTACTTC. V and J are TRBV7-8 and TRBJ2-7, with a weak D call TRBD2 (6 bases). The CDR3 runs 16 residues. Trimming took 5 bases from V and 0 from J, leaving 17 bases between them. Germline loops: CDR1 SGHVS, CDR2 FQNEAQ.

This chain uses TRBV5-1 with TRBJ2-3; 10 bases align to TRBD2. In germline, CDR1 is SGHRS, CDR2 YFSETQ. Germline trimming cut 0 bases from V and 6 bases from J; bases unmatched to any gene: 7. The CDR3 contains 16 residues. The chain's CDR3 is CASSLAGLAGVDTQYF. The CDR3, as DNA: TGCGCCAGCAGCTTGGCCGGGCTAGCGGGAGTGGATACGCAGTATTTT.

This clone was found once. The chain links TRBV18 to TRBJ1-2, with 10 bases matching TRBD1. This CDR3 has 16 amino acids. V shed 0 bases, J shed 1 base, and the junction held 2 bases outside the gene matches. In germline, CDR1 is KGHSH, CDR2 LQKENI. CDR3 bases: TGTGCCAGCTCACCACCGGACAGGGGGATTAACTATGGCTACACCTTC. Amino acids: CASSPPDRGINYGYTF.

CDR3 sequence: CASSQEGGMSNQPQHF. The CDR3 DNA follows: TGTGCCAGCAGCCAAGAGGGGGGGATGAGCAATCAGCCCCAGCATTTT. This rearrangement joins TRBV4-2 to TRBJ1-5, with D possibly matching TRBD1 (5 bases). Germline lookup yields CDR1 LGHNA and CDR2 YNFKEQ. CDR3 length: 16 residues. V lost 0 bases, J lost 1 base, and 10 bases lay in between.

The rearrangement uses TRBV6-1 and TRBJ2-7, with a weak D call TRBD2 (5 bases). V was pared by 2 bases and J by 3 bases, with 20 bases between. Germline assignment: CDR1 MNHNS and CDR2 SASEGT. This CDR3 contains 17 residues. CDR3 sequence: CASSESGGLTVIYEQYF. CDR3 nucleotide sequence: TGTGCCAGCAGTGAATCCGGCGGGCTCACAGTAATCTACGAGCAGTACTTC.

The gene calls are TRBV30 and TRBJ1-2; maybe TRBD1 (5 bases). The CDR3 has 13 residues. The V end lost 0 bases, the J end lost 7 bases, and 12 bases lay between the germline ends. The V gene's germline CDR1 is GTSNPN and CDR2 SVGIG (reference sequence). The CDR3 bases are TGTGCCTGGAGTGTCAGCAGGGAAGGTGGCTACACCTTC. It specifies CAWSVSREGGYTF.

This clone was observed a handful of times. The CDR3 DNA follows: TGTGCCAGCAGCTCCGGGAACGAGCAGTACTTC. Translating gives CASSSGNEQYF. The rearrangement links TRBV7-3 to TRBJ2-7; maybe TRBD2 (5 bases). This CDR3 is 11 amino acids long. Germline CDR1 and CDR2: SGHTA and FQGTGA. The germline V and J ends were trimmed by 4 bases and 5 bases, with 6 bases remaining between them.

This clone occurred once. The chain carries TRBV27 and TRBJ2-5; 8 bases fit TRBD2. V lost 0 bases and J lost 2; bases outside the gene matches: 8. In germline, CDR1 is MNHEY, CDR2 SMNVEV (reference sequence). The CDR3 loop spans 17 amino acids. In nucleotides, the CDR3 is TGTGCCAGCAGTTTATCCGGTGGAGCGGGAGCTCAAGAGACCCAGTACTTC. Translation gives CASSLSGGAGAQETQYF.

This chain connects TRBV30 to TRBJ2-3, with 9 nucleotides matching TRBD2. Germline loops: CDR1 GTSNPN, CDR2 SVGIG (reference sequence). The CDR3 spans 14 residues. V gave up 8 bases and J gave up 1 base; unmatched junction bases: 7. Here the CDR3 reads CARSRGGGTDTQYF. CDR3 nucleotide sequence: TGTGCCCGGTCGCGGGGGGGCGGCACAGATACGCAGTATTTT.

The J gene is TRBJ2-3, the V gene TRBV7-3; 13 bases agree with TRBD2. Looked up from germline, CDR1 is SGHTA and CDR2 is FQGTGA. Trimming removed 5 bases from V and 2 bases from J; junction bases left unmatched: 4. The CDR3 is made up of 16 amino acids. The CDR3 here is CASSLGTSGITDTQYF. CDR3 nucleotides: TGTGCCAGCAGCCTAGGGACTAGCGGGATCACAGATACGCAGTATTTT.

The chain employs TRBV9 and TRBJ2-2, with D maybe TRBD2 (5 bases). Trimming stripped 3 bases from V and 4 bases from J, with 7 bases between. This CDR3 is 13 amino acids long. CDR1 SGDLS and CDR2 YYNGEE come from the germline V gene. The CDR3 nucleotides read TGTGCCAGCAGCGCAGAGGGCACCGGGGAGCTGTTTTTT. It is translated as CASSAEGTGELFF.

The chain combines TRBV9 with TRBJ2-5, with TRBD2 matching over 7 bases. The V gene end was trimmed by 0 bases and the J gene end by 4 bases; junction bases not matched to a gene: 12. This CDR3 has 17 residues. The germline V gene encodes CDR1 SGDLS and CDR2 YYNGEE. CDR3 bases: TGTGCCAGCAGCGTAGATGTCCCCGGGGGGTACGGAGAGACCCAGTACTTC. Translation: CASSVDVPGGYGETQYF. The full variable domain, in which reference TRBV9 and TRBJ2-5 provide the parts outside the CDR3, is DSGVTQTPKHLITATGQRVTLRCSPRSGDLSVYWYQQSLDQGLQFLIQYYNGEERAKGNILERFSAQQFPDLHSELNLSSLELGDSALYFCASSVDVPGGYGETQYFGPGTRLLVL.

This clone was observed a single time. The CDR3 protein is CASSPLPGHNTEAFF. The CDR3 DNA follows: TGCGCCAGCAGCCCCTTACCGGGACACAACACTGAAGCTTTCTTT. This chain joins TRBV5-1 and TRBJ1-1, with D tentatively TRBD1 (6 bases). Trimming pared 4 bases from V and 2 bases from J, leaving 15 bases between. The germline CDR1 and CDR2 sequences are SGHRS and YFSETQ. The CDR3 covers 15 residues.

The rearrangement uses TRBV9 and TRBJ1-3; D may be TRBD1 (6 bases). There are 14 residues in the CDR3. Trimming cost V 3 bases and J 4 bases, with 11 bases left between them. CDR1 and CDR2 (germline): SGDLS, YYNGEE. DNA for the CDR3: TGTGCCAGCAGCGAGGGGACACTCGGAAACACCATATATTTT. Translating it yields CASSEGTLGNTIYF.

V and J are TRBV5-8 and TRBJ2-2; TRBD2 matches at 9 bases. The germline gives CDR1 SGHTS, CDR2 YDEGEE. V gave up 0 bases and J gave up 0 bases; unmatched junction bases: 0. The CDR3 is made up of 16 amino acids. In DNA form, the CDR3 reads TGTGCCAGCAGCTTGGGACTAGCGGCGAACACCGGGGAGCTGTTTTTT. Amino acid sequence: CASSLGLAANTGELFF.

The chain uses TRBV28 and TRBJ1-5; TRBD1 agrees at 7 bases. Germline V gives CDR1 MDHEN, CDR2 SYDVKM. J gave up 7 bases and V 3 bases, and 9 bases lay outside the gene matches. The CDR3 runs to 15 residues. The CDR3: CASSFLEGANQPQHF. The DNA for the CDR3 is TGTGCCAGCAGTTTTCTAGAGGGGGCGAACCAGCCCCAGCATTTT.

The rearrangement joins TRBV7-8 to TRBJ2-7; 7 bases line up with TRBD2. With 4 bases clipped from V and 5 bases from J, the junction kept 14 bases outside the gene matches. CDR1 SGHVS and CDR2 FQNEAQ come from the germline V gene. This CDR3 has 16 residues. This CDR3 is CASSWGKPSGPNEQYF. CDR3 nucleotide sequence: TGTGCCAGCAGCTGGGGGAAGCCTAGCGGTCCAAACGAGCAGTACTTC.

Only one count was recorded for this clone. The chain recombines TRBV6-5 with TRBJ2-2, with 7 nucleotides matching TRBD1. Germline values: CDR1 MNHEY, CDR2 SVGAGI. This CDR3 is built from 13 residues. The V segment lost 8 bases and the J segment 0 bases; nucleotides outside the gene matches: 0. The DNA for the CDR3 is TGTGCCAGCGGGACAGCGAACACCGGGGAGCTGTTTTTT. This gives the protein CASGTANTGELFF.

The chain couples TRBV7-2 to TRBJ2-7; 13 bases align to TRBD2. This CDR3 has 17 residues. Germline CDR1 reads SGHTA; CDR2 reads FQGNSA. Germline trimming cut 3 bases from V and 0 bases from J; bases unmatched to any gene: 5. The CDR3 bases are TGTGCCAGCAGCTTTAGACTAGCGGGAGGCCACTCCTACGAGCAGTACTTC. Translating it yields CASSFRLAGGHSYEQYF.

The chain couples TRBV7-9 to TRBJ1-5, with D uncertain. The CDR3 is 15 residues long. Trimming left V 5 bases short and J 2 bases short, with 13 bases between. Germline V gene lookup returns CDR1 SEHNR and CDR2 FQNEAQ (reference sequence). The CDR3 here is CASSADLGGNQPQHF. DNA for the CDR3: TGTGCCAGCAGCGCCGATCTTGGAGGCAATCAGCCCCAGCATTTT.

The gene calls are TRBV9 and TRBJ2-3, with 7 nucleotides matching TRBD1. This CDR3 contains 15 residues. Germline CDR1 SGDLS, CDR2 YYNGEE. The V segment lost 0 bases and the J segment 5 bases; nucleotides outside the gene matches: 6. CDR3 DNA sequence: TGTGCCAGCAGCGTAGTAGGGGGCACCGGAGATACGCAGTATTTT. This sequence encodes CASSVVGGTGDTQYF.

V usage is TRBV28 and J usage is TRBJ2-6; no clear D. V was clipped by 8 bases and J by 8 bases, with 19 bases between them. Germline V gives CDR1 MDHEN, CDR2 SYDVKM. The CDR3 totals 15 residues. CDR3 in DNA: TGTGCCAGCGGTAGAACCCCATCCTTGCCCAACGTCCTGACTTTC. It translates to CASGRTPSLPNVLTF.

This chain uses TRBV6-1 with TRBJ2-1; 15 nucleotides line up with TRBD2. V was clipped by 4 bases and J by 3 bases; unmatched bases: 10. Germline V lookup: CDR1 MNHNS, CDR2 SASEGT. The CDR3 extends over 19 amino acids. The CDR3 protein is CASSAGTSGRSSLYNEQFF. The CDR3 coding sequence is TGTGCCAGCAGTGCCGGGACTAGCGGGAGGAGTAGTCTCTACAATGAGCAGTTCTTC.

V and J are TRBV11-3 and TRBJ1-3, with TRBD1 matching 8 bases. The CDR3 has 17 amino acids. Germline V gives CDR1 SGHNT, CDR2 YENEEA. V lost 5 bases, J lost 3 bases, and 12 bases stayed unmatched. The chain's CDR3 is CASSPTRDRLRGNTIYF. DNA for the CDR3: TGTGCCAGCAGCCCGACCCGGGACAGGCTTCGTGGAAACACCATATATTTT.

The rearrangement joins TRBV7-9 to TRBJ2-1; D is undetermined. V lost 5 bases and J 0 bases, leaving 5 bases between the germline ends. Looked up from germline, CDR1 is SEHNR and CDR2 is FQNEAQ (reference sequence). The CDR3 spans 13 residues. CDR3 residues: CASSPVSYNEQFF. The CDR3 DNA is TGTGCCAGCAGCCCGGTCTCCTACAATGAGCAGTTCTTC.